The clone carrying this T cell receptor (beta chain) has a count of ten or more. Every molecule of TCR cDNA had its own unique molecular identifier. TCRdb re-called the 5' RACE reads through MiXCR, storing one row per CDR3 protein. In the table there are roughly 79,000 distinct CDR3 sequences, roughly 8% of which are singletons. This specimen comes from a study of spatial heterogeneity in lung cancer. About the research overall: Consistent detection of more beta-chain than alpha-chain sequences was observed.

Time point specified: sample taken at primary tumor resection. Tumor, nontumor lung or frozen PBMC supplied whole RNA that was sequenced unsorted. Germline V CDR1 and CDR2: SGDLS, YYNGEE. CDR3 size: 14 residues. After removal of 3 bases from V and 4 bases from J, the junction contained 4 bases not matched to a gene. The input for sequencing was PBMCs, taken at surgery. The chain is built from TRBV9 and TRBJ1-5, with 7 bases fitting TRBD1. The clonotype originates from a male donor with early-stage non-small cell lung cancer. DNA of the CDR3: TGTGCCAGCAGCGCGGGACAGCTTAATCAGCCCCAGCATTTT. Its translation is CASSAGQLNQPQHF.